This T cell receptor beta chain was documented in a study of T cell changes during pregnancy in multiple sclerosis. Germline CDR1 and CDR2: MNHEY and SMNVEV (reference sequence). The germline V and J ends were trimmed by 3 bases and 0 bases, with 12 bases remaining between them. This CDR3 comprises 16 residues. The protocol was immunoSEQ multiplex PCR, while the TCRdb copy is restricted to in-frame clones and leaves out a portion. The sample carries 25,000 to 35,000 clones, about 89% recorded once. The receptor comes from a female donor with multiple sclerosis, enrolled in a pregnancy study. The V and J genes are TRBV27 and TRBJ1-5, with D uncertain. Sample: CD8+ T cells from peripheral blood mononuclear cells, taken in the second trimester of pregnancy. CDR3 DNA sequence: TGTGCCAGCAGTTTGACTGGAGGTGATAGCAATCAGCCCCAGCATTTT. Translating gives CASSLTGGDSNQPQHF.